Listed below are T cell receptor beta chains from one sample, sequenced in a study of blood T cells in healthy people across ages. TCRdb re-derived calls from the 5' RACE reads in MiXCR, one entry per CDR3 protein. The sample consists of over 450,000 distinct CDR3 sequences, 24% of them appearing once. The sample was also linked to a second study, of T cells of mothers and their children.

Sequencing was done on a sample of blood. All receptors come from a boy aged 5-17 years in good health. CDR3s include the opening cysteine and the closing phenylalanine or tryptophan. A D gene is named only where the DNA matches it firmly. Size is omitted from some rows. Given values are once, few, many or a class for expanded clones.

V gene	clone size	D gene	J gene	CDR3 protein	CDR3 DNA
TRBV18	-	-	TRBJ1-5	CASSPDLQGTQPQHF	TGTGCCAGCTCACCCGACTTACAGGGAACTCAGCCCCAGCATTTT
TRBV20-1	few	-	TRBJ2-7	CSAFRPGPYEQYF	TGCAGTGCTTTTAGGCCGGGCCCATACGAGCAGTACTTC
TRBV6-2/TRBV6-3	few	TRBD1	TRBJ2-3	CASSYLNRGRTDTQYF	TGTGCCAGCAGTTACTTGAACAGGGGTCGGACAGATACGCAGTATTTT
TRBV4-3	-	TRBD2	TRBJ2-7	CASSQASGTPYEQYF	TGCGCCAGCAGCCAAGCTAGCGGGACGCCCTACGAGCAGTACTTC
TRBV6-2/TRBV6-3	-	-	TRBJ2-7	CASRTTGAPYEQYF	TGTGCCAGCAGAACGACAGGAGCACCCTACGAGCAGTACTTC
TRBV9	-	-	TRBJ2-3	CASSPRGKKDTQYF	TGTGCCAGCAGCCCCCGAGGCAAGAAGGATACGCAGTATTTT
TRBV7-2	-	-	TRBJ2-5	CASSPRRGAETQYF	TGTGCCAGCAGCCCCAGGCGCGGCGCCGAGACCCAGTACTTC
TRBV29-1	-	TRBD2	TRBJ2-1	CSVAAGGMSEQFF	TGCAGCGTAGCAGCGGGGGGTATGAGTGAGCAGTTCTTC
TRBV9	many	-	TRBJ2-7	CASSRGAPYEQYF	TGTGCCAGCAGCCGGGGGGCCCCATACGAGCAGTACTTC
TRBV5-1	-	TRBD2	TRBJ2-7	CASGQTSGRVDEQYF	TGCGCCAGCGGCCAGACTAGCGGGAGGGTTGACGAGCAGTACTTC
TRBV28	many	-	TRBJ2-7	CASGRYEQYF	TGTGCCAGCGGACGGTACGAGCAGTACTTC
TRBV20-1	few	-	TRBJ2-7	CGAADSYEQYF	TGTGGAGCGGCGGATTCCTACGAGCAGTACTTC
TRBV9	-	-	TRBJ2-2	CASSARTVPGELFF	TGTGCCAGCAGCGCCAGGACAGTCCCCGGGGAGCTGTTTTTT
TRBV28	few	-	TRBJ2-3	CASRRDFTDTQYF	TGTGCCAGCAGACGGGACTTCACAGATACGCAGTATTTT
TRBV4-3	few	-	TRBJ2-7	CASSQDRLSLLYF	TGCGCCAGCAGCCAAGATCGCCTATCCCTACTGTACTTC
TRBV10-3	-	-	TRBJ1-5	CAISESGSGQPQHF	TGTGCCATCAGTGAGAGCGGTAGTGGTCAGCCCCAACATTTT
TRBV5-1	once	-	TRBJ1-4	CASSLALDGTNEKLFF	TGCGCCAGCAGCTTGGCCCTGGACGGCACTAATGAAAAACTGTTTTTT
TRBV4-2	few	-	TRBJ2-7	CASSQDGALSYEQYF	TGTGCCAGCAGCCAAGATGGAGCGCTCTCCTACGAGCAGTACTTC
TRBV9	few	-	TRBJ2-1	CASSGQGGWNEQFF	TGTGCCAGCAGCGGTCAGGGAGGCTGGAATGAGCAGTTCTTC
TRBV5-1	-	TRBD2	TRBJ2-3	CASSLERGGRKDTQYF	TGCGCCAGCAGCTTGGAACGGGGGGGACGTAAAGATACGCAGTATTTT
TRBV29-1	many	TRBD1	TRBJ2-4	CSVPGTGENIQYF	TGCAGCGTCCCAGGGACAGGGGAAAACATTCAGTACTTC
TRBV12-3/TRBV12-4	-	-	TRBJ2-5	CASSFGGAVETQYF	TGTGCCAGCAGTTTCGGTGGGGCTGTTGAGACCCAGTACTTC